The present T cell receptor beta chain was sequenced within a study of low-dose radiotherapy and immunotherapy resistance in tumors. Study as a whole: Cohort 1 got 0.5 Gy per fraction every 2 weeks, 6.5 Gy in total. Cohort 2's total reached 13 Gy over 26 weeks, at 1 Gy per fraction every two weeks. It was every two weeks, one day before radiation and immunotherapy, that intravenous cyclophosphamide 200 mg/m2 was given.

Both TCRalpha and TCRbeta chains were reverse transcribed with V-gene-specific primers. TCRs were put through approximately 20 PCR cycles of amplification with Phusion. A constant-region primer and the V-primer adapter served as the primer pair. TCRdb used MiXCR to reprocess the reads, holding one entry per CDR3 protein. The sample holds under 40,000 distinct CDR3 sequences, around 54% seen once. Time point specified: after trial treatment. Treatment reported: LDRT plus nivolumab, ipilimumab, low-dose cyclophosphamide and aspirin (RACIN trial). As their treatment, donors received nivolumab, ipilimumab, aspirin, low-dose cyclophosphamide and low-dose radiotherapy. Germline assignment: CDR1 LNHDA and CDR2 SQIVND (reference sequence). Trimming shortened V by 5 bases and J by 3 bases, and 14 bases separated the two germline ends. This CDR3 is built from 15 residues.

The clonotype was recovered from a male donor with gallbladder cancer. Sequences were derived from PBMCs, sampled after low-dose radiotherapy plus immunotherapy. The V gene is TRBV19, the J gene TRBJ1-5, with D uncertain. CDR3 sequence: CASSSPTRNNQPQHF. The CDR3 nucleotides are TGTGCCAGTAGTTCTCCGACGAGGAACAATCAGCCCCAGCATTTT. Using reference TRBV19 and TRBJ1-5 for the parts outside the CDR3, the full variable domain is DGGITQSPKYLFRKEGQNVTLSCEQNLNHDAMYWYRQDPGQGLRLIYYSQIVNDFQKGDIAEGYSVSREKKESFPLTVTSAQKNPTAFYLCASSSPTRNNQPQHFGDGTRLSIL.